Each of the 21 T cell receptor beta chains below was sequenced from the same sample in a study of blood T cell repertoires in COVID-19 (dated by TCRdb to the early 2020s). The library relied on the immunoSEQ multiplex PCR assay. TCRdb obtained this table from immuneACCESS and retained in-frame rearrangements with V and J assigned. These tables miss some clones; where compared with another copy, unresolved V genes account for less than half of the shortfall, and the remainder is unexplained. This sample holds about 270,000 clones; around 93% were observed only once. The ten largest account for 2.8% of the sample. The specimen was PBMCs or T cells enriched from blood (not recorded which). The receptors here all came from a man in his forties who had been exposed to COVID-19.

This clone was detected only once. One junction end does not reproduce the germline sequence, and a read error may be involved. The chain employs TRBV7-7 and TRBJ2-5, with D hard to call. Germline loops: CDR1 SSHAT, CDR2 FNYEAQ (reference sequence). The CDR3 runs to 13 residues. The CDR3 sequence: CASSRVNQETQYF. CDR3 DNA: TGTGCTAGCAGCCGGGTAAACCAAGAGACCCAGTACTTC.

The chain has TRBV6-5 and TRBJ1-2, with D possibly TRBD1 on 5 matching bases. Germline V gene sequence: CDR1 MNHEY, CDR2 SVGAGI. CDR3 size: 12 residues. V shed 9 bases and J shed 6 bases, with 14 bases lying between them. This CDR3 is CARRLAGHGYTF. CDR3 bases: TGTGCCAGAAGACTCGCAGGGCATGGCTACACCTTC.

This chain connects TRBV19 to TRBJ2-1, with 13 bases matching TRBD2. Germline V gene data show CDR1 as LNHDA and CDR2 as SQIVND (reference sequence). CDR3 length: 19 amino acids. V shed 7 bases, J shed 2 bases, and the junction held 14 bases outside the gene matches. Written as DNA, the CDR3 is TGTGCCAGTATGGGGCCATGGACTAGCGGGAGAAGAGCCTACAATGAGCAGTTCTTC. It is translated as CASMGPWTSGRRAYNEQFF.

V is TRBV7-2 and J is TRBJ1-6, with D perhaps TRBD1 (5 bases). CDR3 length equals 13 residues. V was cut by 5 bases and J by 9 bases, with 11 bases left in between. Looked up from germline, CDR1 is SGHTA and CDR2 is FQGNSA. As DNA, the CDR3 is TGTGCCAGCAGCCCGACAGTTCGTTCACCCCTCCACTTT. This translates into CASSPTVRSPLHF.

This chain joins TRBV30 and TRBJ2-7; 8 bases agree with TRBD2. The ends lost 5 bases at V and 7 bases at J; junction bases unmatched: 13. This CDR3 is 14 amino acids long. CDR1 is GTSNPN, CDR2 SVGIG, per germline (reference sequence). The chain's CDR3 is CAWRLLGGAREQYF. In DNA form, the CDR3 reads TGTGCCTGGCGTCTTCTCGGGGGGGCGAGGGAGCAGTACTTC.

The V and J genes are TRBV9 and TRBJ2-7; 8 bases fit TRBD1. The CDR3 consists of 16 residues. Germline V gene data show CDR1 as SGDLS and CDR2 as YYNGEE. Losses at the gene ends were 0 bases for V and 1 base for J; bases not matched to a gene: 6. DNA of the CDR3: TGTGCCAGCAGCGTAGGGCGGGACAGGCTTTCCTACGAGCAGTACTTC. Its protein is CASSVGRDRLSYEQYF.

As DNA, the CDR3 is TGTGCCACCAGTGATTTGAGGAGCGACTCCTACAATGAGCAGTTCTTC. Amino acid sequence: CATSDLRSDSYNEQFF. V is TRBV24-1 and J is TRBJ2-1; D is uncertain. Per the germline V gene, CDR1 is KGHDR and CDR2 is SFDVKD. Deletions cut 0 bases from V and 0 bases from J, with 8 bases between. The CDR3 contains 16 residues.

The chain joins TRBV13 to TRBJ2-5, with 8 nucleotides matching TRBD2. There are 13 residues in the CDR3. V lost 8 bases, J lost 5 bases, and 7 bases stayed unmatched. Germline assignment: CDR1 PRHDT and CDR2 FYEKMQ (reference sequence). Here the CDR3 reads CASYNREGETQYF. DNA of the CDR3: TGTGCCAGCTACAACCGGGAGGGTGAGACCCAGTACTTC. Complete variable domain (other parts from reference TRBV13 and TRBJ2-5): AAGVIQSPRHLIKEKRETATLKCYPIPRHDTVYWYQQGPGQDPQFLISFYEKMQSDKGSIPDRFSAQQFSDYHSELNMSSLELGDSALYFCASYNREGETQYFGPGTRLLVL.

CDR3 sequence reads: CASSSKREGGTDTQYF. CDR3 nucleotides: TGTGCCAGCAGCTCCAAGCGGGAGGGGGGCACAGATACGCAGTATTTT. The chain recombines TRBV5-4 with TRBJ2-3, with TRBD2 matching 10 bases. This CDR3 is built from 16 residues. CDR1 and CDR2 from the germline V gene are SGHNT and YYREEE (reference sequence). V was clipped by 3 bases and J by 1 base; unmatched bases: 5.

This clone has a single count. V usage is TRBV7-9 and J usage is TRBJ1-6; TRBD1 might be the D (6 bases). Germline CDR1 and CDR2: SEHNR and FQNEAQ (reference sequence). CDR3 size: 15 residues. V shed 4 bases and J shed 5 bases, with 12 bases lying between them. The CDR3 region is CASSYRTADNSPLHF. CDR3 DNA sequence: TGTGCCAGCAGCTACCGGACAGCTGATAATTCACCCCTCCACTTT.

The gene calls are TRBV2 and TRBJ2-7; D might be TRBD2 (5 bases). Trimming took off 6 bases at V and 6 bases at J, with 12 bases between the two ends. The CDR3 consists of 12 residues. The germline CDR1 and CDR2 sequences are SNHLY and FYNNEI. In DNA form, the CDR3 reads TGTGCCAGCAGGGGAGTGATAGGCGAGCAGTACTTC. Protein: CASRGVIGEQYF. Variable domain in full (rest from reference TRBV2 and TRBJ2-7): EPEVTQTPSHQVTQMGQEVILRCVPISNHLYFYWYRQILGQKVEFLVSFYNNEISEKSEIFDDQFSVERPDGSNFTLKIRSTKLEDSAMYFCASRGVIGEQYFGPGTRLTVT.

In nucleotides, the CDR3 is TGTGCCAGCAGAGACATGGGACAGGGTTTCACTGAAGCTTTCTTT. Translated, it gives CASRDMGQGFTEAFF. The V gene is TRBV27, the J gene TRBJ1-1; TRBD1 agrees at 9 bases. This CDR3 spans 15 amino acids. The germline gives CDR1 MNHEY, CDR2 SMNVEV (reference sequence). J gave up 4 bases and V 6 bases, and 9 bases lay outside the gene matches.

V is TRBV30 and J is TRBJ1-1; D gene ambiguous. Trimming cost V 3 bases and J 5 bases, with 13 bases left between them. The length of the CDR3 is 13 residues. Germline V lookup: CDR1 GTSNPN, CDR2 SVGIG (reference sequence). Here the CDR3 reads CAWSPGGFTEAFF. CDR3 bases: TGTGCCTGGAGCCCGGGAGGATTTACTGAAGCTTTCTTT.

This chain joins TRBV6-5 and TRBJ1-2; 7 nucleotides align to TRBD1. Germline values: CDR1 MNHEY, CDR2 SVGAGI. V trimming: 6 bases; J trimming: 8 bases; junction bases outside the gene matches: 9. The CDR3 has 13 amino acids. This CDR3 reads CASSPDRVGGYTF. The CDR3 DNA sequence: TGTGCCAGCAGCCCCGACAGGGTAGGCGGCTACACCTTC.

This rearrangement joins TRBV30 to TRBJ2-7; D is perhaps TRBD2 (5 bases). This CDR3 comprises 14 residues. Trimming shortened V by 2 bases and J by 2 bases, and 13 bases separated the two germline ends. Germline CDR1 is GTSNPN and CDR2 is SVGIG (reference sequence). CDR3 nucleotide sequence: TGTGCCTGGAGTCTCGGACTTTCCACCTACGAGCAGTACTTC. Translated: CAWSLGLSTYEQYF.

This clone appeared a single time. The V call is TRBV11-2, the J call TRBJ1-4; D is undetermined. The CDR3 spans 13 residues. The V and J ends lost 3 bases and 6 bases respectively, with 8 bases between them. Germline CDR1 and CDR2: SGHAT and FQNNGV. CDR3: CASSFLSDEKLFF. CDR3 DNA sequence: TGTGCCAGCAGCTTTTTGTCGGATGAAAAACTGTTTTTT.

The chain combines TRBV19 with TRBJ1-3, with D unresolved. Germline-derived CDR1 and CDR2 are LNHDA and SQIVND (reference sequence). This CDR3 region has 14 residues. Trimming pared 3 bases from V and 2 bases from J, leaving 8 bases between. The CDR3 here is CASSIRGAGNTIYF. The CDR3 DNA reads TGTGCCAGTAGTATTCGCGGGGCTGGAAACACCATATATTTT.

The gene calls are TRBV11-2 and TRBJ2-1; TRBD2 matches 11 bases. After removal of 1 base from V and 9 bases from J, the junction contained 5 bases not matched to a gene. CDR1 is SGHAT, CDR2 FQNNGV, per germline. CDR3 length: 15 residues. The CDR3 bases are TGTGCCAGCAGCTTAGGAACTAGCGGGAGAAGTGAGCAGTTCTTC. Protein product: CASSLGTSGRSEQFF.

In its sample, this clone was seen once. The V gene is TRBV14, the J gene TRBJ2-1; the match to TRBD2 covers 13 bases. Germline loops: CDR1 SGHDN, CDR2 FVKESK. The CDR3 loop spans 15 amino acids. The V segment lost 6 bases and the J segment 7 bases; nucleotides outside the gene matches: 6. Here the CDR3 reads CASRIGTSGINEQFF. CDR3 DNA: TGTGCCAGCAGGATAGGGACTAGCGGGATAAATGAGCAGTTCTTC. The variable domain in full, with the rest retrieved from reference TRBV14 and TRBJ2-1, is EAGVTQFPSHSVIEKGQTVTLRCDPISGHDNLYWYRRVMGKEIKFLLHFVKESKQDESGMPNNRFLAERTGGTYSTLKVQPAELEDSGVYFCASRIGTSGINEQFFGPGTRLTVL.

The chain links TRBV12-3 or TRBV12-4 to TRBJ1-2; no clear D gene. CDR3 length: 11 residues. V was pared by 6 bases and J by 4 bases, with 6 bases between. The CDR3 protein is CASRSRYGYTF. The CDR3 region has the DNA TGTGCCAGCAGGTCCCGCTATGGCTACACCTTC.

This chain uses TRBV27 with TRBJ1-5; 10 bases are a match to TRBD1. CDR3 size: 18 residues. Germline V gives CDR1 MNHEY, CDR2 SMNVEV (reference sequence). The J segment lost 2 bases and the V segment lost 4 bases, leaving 11 bases of the junction unmatched. The CDR3 sequence: CASSSLLTGGEGNQPQHF. In nucleotides, the CDR3 is TGTGCCAGCAGTTCCTTACTGACAGGGGGCGAGGGCAATCAGCCCCAGCATTTT.